A single sample gave rise to the 5 T cell receptor beta chains below, sequenced in a study of vaccination and CD4 T cells after COVID-19 (dated by TCRdb to 2021 to 2024). Antigens of these TCRs are unknown. The receptor library was made with PCR. This sample was sequenced with an Illumina iSeq 100. DNA from cultured CD4+ T cells was subjected to TCR sequencing with the Oncomine TCR Beta short-read assay at the Johns Hopkins FTIC core. The QIAamp micro DNA kit was used to extract genomic DNA from the cultured CD4+ T cells. TCRdb redid the processing of the public reads, applying fastp at Q25 and MiXCR, and retained in-frame beta chains. A single entry per CDR3 protein holds the most common genes and DNA from its merged rows. The sample table shows 9,500 to 12,000 distinct CDR3 sequences, and more than 35% are seen once. The ten biggest clones cover approximately 15% of the sample. In the paper's terms, the treatment or condition label means: approximately nine-day PBMC culture with coronavirus spike peptide pools or control peptides (ViraFEST assay). CD4+ T cells from unexposed donors were collected before the COVID-19 pandemic (2011-2018).

The sequenced sample was CD4+ T cells from blood, cultured in vitro. Receptor source: a human donor in good health.

The sample holds a few counts of this clonotype. Written as DNA, the CDR3 is TGCAGTGCTTGGGATTCCAATCAGCCCCAGCATTTT. Encoded protein: CSAWDSNQPQHF. The chain is built from TRBV20-1 and TRBJ1-5; D uncertain. The germline CDR1 and CDR2 sequences are DFQATT and SNEGSKA (reference sequence). V gave up 5 bases and J gave up 3 bases, with 8 bases separating them. The length of the CDR3 is 12 residues.

This sequence joins TRBV5-6 and TRBJ2-5, with D tentatively TRBD2 (6 bases). CDR3 length: 15 amino acids. Germline values: CDR1 SGHDT, CDR2 YYEEEE. V gave up 0 bases and J gave up 1 base, with 10 bases separating them. CDR3 amino acids: CASSLVEGGQETQYF. The CDR3 nucleotides read TGTGCCAGCAGCTTGGTAGAGGGAGGCCAAGAGACCCAGTACTTC.

The chain links TRBV30 to TRBJ1-1, with TRBD1 as a possible D gene (6 bases). The CDR3 covers 15 residues. The V end lost 7 bases, the J end lost 5 bases, and 23 bases lay between the germline ends. The germline V gene encodes CDR1 GTSNPN and CDR2 SVGIG (reference sequence). The CDR3 nucleotides are TGTGCCTCTAACCAGATTGGTGGGGGCGCAACTGAAGCTTTCTTT. It yields the protein CASNQIGGGATEAFF.

The CDR3 sequence is CASKEAANTGELFF. The CDR3 coding sequence is TGCGCCAGCAAAGAGGCAGCGAACACCGGGGAGCTGTTTTTT. The chain recombines TRBV10-1 with TRBJ2-2, with no clear D. V lost 7 bases and J lost 0, with 9 bases in between. The CDR3 is 14 residues long. Germline CDR1 is WNHNN and CDR2 is SYGVQD (reference sequence).

This chain links TRBV20-1 with TRBJ2-3; 12 bases fit TRBD2. V shed 5 bases, J shed 5 bases, and the junction held 8 bases outside the gene matches. CDR1 and CDR2 (germline): DFQATT, SNEGSKA (reference sequence). This CDR3 spans 15 amino acids. This CDR3 is CSARGLAGILDTQYF. The CDR3 DNA reads TGCAGTGCTCGCGGACTAGCGGGAATATTAGATACGCAGTATTTT.